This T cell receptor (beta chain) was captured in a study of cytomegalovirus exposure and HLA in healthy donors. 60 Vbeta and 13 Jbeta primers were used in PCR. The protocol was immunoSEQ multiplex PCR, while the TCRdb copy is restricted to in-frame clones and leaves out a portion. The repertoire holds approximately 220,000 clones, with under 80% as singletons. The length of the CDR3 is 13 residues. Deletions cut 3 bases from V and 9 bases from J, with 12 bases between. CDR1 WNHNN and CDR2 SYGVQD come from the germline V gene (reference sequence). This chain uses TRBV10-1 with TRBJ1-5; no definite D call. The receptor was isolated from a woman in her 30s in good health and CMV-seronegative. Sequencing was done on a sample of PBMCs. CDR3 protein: CASSESRKLPQHF. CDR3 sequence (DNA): TGCGCCAGCAGTGAAAGCCGAAAATTGCCCCAGCATTTT.